This paragraph reports one T cell receptor (beta chain). Trimming stripped 3 bases from V and 7 bases from J, with 12 bases between. Germline loops: CDR1 KGHSH, CDR2 LQKENI. The CDR3 loop spans 14 amino acids. This record belongs to a study of shared clonotypes between healthy human individuals. Method: immunoSEQ multiplex PCR; TCRdb's copy keeps in-frame clones and lacks some. The sample carries roughly 530,000 clones, 95% to 97% recorded once. The chain uses TRBV18 and TRBJ2-2; TRBD2 might be the D (5 bases). Sequences were obtained from naive CD4+ T cells sorted from blood. Specified subset: CD45RA+ positively selected. The clonotype originates from a woman aged 30 to 39 in good health. The CDR3 nucleotides are TGTGCCAGCTCACCCCTACACGGGAACGGGGAGCTGTTTTTT. Translation: CASSPLHGNGELFF.